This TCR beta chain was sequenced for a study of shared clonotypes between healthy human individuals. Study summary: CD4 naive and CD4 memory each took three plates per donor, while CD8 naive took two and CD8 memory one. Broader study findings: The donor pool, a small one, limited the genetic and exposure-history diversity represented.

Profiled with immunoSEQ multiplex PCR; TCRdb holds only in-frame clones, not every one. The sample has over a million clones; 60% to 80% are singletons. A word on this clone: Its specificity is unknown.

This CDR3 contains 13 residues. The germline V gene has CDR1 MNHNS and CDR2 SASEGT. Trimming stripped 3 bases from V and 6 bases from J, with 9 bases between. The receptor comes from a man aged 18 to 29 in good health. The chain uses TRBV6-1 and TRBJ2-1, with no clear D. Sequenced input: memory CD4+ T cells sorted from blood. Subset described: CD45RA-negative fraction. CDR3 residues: CASSDIVVNEQFF. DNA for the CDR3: TGTGCCAGCAGTGATATCGTGGTCAATGAGCAGTTCTTC.